Described below is a single TCR beta chain sequence and its context. Its antigen is as yet unknown. Use of 60 Vbeta and 13 Jbeta primers characterized the PCR. Sequencing was performed with immunoSEQ multiplex PCR; in TCRdb, only in-frame clones are kept and a portion is missing. This sample has just over 200,000 clones, with about two thirds found just once. The record originates from a study of cytomegalovirus exposure and HLA in healthy donors. Study outcomes and limitations: Segments of the TCR beta V type were, in most cases, productive about 87% or about 30% of the time in an earlier analysis. The Asian-associated ancestry cluster reportedly had fewer N-insertions than the approximately 700-donor mean in a later analysis.

The germline CDR1 and CDR2 sequences are SQVTM and ANQGSEA. V was trimmed by 7 bases and J by 0 bases, leaving 10 bases between them. The CDR3 length is 12 residues. Specimen: PBMCs. The chain couples TRBV29-1 to TRBJ2-7; D remains ambiguous. This clonotype originated in a man aged 35 to 55 in good health and CMV-seropositive. CDR3 nucleotide sequence: TGCAGCGCCTCGAGGAGCTCCTACGAGCAGTACTTC. Protein: CSASRSSYEQYF.